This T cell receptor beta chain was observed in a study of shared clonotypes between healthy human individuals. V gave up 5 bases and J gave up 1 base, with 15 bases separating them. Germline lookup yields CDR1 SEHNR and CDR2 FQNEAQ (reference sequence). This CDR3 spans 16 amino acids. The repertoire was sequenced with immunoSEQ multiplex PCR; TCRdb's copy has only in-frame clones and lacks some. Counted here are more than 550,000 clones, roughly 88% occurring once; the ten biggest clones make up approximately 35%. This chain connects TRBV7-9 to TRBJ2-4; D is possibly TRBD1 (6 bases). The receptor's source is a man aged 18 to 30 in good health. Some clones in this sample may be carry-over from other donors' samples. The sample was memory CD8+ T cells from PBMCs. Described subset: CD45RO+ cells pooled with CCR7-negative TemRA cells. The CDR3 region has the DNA TGTGCCAGCAGCGGAACCGACCAGGGGGCCAAAAACATTCAGTACTTC. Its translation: CASSGTDQGAKNIQYF.